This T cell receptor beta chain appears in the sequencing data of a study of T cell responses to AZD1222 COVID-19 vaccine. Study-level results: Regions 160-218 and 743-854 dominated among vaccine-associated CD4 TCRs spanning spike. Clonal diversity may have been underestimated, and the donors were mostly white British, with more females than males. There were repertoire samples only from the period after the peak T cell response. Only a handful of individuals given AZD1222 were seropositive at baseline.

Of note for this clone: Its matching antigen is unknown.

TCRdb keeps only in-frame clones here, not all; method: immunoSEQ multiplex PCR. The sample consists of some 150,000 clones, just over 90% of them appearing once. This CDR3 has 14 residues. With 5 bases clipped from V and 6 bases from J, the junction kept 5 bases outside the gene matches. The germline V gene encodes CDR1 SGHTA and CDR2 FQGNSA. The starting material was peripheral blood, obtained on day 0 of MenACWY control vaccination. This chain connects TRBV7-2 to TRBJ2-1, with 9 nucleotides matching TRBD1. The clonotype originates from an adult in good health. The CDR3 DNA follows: TGTGCCAGCAGCCCCGGGACAGGGCGCAATGAGCAGTTCTTC. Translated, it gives CASSPGTGRNEQFF.